This TCR beta chain was recorded in a study of control samples from healthy donors and cancer patients. The method was immunoSEQ multiplex PCR; TCRdb's version includes in-frame clones alone and lacks a portion of them. The repertoire consists of 100,000 to 120,000 clones, with about four fifths occurring once and the leading ten covering roughly an eighth. The germline gives CDR1 SGHDN, CDR2 FVKESK. V dropped 4 bases and J dropped 1 base, with 7 bases sitting between them. The CDR3 loop spans 13 amino acids. This receptor was obtained from a woman aged 45-60 years in good health. Sequenced sample: blood. The V gene is TRBV14, the J gene TRBJ1-2; D gene uncertain. The CDR3 DNA follows: TGTGCCAGCAGCCCGGACCTTAACTATGGCTACACCTTC. Protein product: CASSPDLNYGYTF.